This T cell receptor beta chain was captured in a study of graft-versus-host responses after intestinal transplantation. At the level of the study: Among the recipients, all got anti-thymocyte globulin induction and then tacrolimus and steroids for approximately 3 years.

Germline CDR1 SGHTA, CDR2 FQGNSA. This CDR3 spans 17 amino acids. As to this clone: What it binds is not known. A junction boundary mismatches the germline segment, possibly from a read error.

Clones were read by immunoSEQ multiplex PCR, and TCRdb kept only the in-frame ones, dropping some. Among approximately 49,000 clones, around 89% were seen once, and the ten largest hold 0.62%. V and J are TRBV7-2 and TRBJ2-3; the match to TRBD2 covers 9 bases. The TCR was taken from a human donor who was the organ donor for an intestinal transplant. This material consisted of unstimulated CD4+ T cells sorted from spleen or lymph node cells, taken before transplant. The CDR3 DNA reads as TGTGCCAGCAGCCTAGCGCCGGGGGCGGGAGGGCAAGATACGCAGTATTTT. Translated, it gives CASSLAPGAGGQDTQYF.